A selection of T cell receptor beta chains follows, all from one sample in a study of cytomegalovirus exposure and HLA in healthy donors. TCRdb's copy holds only in-frame clones and misses some; the assay was immunoSEQ multiplex PCR. The sample has roughly 150,000 clones, approximately 85% seen once. The specimen sequenced was PBMCs. Source of these receptors: a man younger than 40 in good health and CMV-seropositive. Both conserved end residues are part of each CDR3.

>TRBV30
CAWSGGTSGSDYNEQFF
>TRBV27
CASSFRAENHEQFF
>TRBV7-9
CASSLLGTLSEQFF
>TRBV5-4
CASSWTSGSTYEQYF
>TRBV9
CASSVELGLEADTQYF
>TRBV7-8
CASSWSSSGAYEQYF
>TRBV4-2
CASSQVGDRGFGANVLTF
>TRBV10-1
CASSESPGVKAFF
>TRBV2
CASSAEGQGASEAFF
>TRBV4-3
CASSPYGLAGGNYEQYF
>TRBV19
CASSTQYSAEQFF
>TRBV11-3
CASSLGRSTDTQYF
>TRBV2
CASSETGWTGELFF
>TRBV7-8
CASSRSSNNQPQHF
>TRBV13
CASSSSGPTRYTQYF
>TRBV9
CAPQTSGRGGSYNEQFF
>TRBV5-1
CASSSDRPLGNTEAFF
>TRBV7-3
CASSWGLAKNIQYF